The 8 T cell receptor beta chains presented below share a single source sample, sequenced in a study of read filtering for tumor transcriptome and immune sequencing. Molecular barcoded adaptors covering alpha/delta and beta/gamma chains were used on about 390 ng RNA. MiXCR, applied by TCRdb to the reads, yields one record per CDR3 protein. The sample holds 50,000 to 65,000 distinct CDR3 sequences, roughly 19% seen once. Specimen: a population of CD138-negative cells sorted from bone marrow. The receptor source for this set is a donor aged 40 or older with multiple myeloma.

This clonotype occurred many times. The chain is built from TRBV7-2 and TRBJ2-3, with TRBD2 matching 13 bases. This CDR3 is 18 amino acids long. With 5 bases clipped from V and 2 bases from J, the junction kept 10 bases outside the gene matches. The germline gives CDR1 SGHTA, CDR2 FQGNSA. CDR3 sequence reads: CASSRRLAGGRNTDTQYF. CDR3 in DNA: TGTGCCAGCAGCAGGAGACTAGCGGGGGGCAGGAACACAGATACGCAGTATTTT. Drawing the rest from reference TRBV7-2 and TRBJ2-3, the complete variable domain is GAGVSQSPSNKVTEKGKDVELRCDPISGHTALYWYRQSLGQGLEFLIYFQGNSAPDKSGLPSDRFSAERTGGSVSTLTIQRTQQEDSAVYLCASSRRLAGGRNTDTQYFGPGTRLTVL.

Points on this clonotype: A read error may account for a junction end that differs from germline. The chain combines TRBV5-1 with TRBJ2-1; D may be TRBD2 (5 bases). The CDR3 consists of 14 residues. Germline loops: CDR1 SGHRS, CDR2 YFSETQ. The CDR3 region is CASILAAGVNEQFF. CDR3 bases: TGCGCCAGCATCTTGGCCGCCGGGGTTAATGAGCAGTTCTTC.

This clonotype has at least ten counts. The CDR3 loop reads CASSQGLGSYNEQFF. As DNA, the CDR3 is TGTGCCAGCAGCCAAGGTTTAGGCTCCTACAATGAGCAGTTCTTC. V usage is TRBV3-1 and J usage is TRBJ2-1; D is undetermined. V was clipped by 1 base and J by 0 bases, with 7 bases between them. The CDR3 covers 15 residues. Germline loops: CDR1 LGHDT, CDR2 YNNKEL (reference sequence).

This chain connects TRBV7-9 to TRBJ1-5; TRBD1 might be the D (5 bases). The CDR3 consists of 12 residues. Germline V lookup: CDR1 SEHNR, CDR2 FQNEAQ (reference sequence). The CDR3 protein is CATQQDNQPQHF. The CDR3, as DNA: TGTGCGACCCAACAGGACAATCAGCCCCAGCATTTT.

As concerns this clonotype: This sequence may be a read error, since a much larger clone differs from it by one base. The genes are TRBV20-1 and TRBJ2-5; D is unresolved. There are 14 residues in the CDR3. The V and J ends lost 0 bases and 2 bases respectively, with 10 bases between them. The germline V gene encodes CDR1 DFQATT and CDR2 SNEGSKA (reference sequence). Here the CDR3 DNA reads TGCAGTGCTAGAGATTGGGTACGGCAAGAGACCCAGTACTTC. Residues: CSARDWVRQETQYF.

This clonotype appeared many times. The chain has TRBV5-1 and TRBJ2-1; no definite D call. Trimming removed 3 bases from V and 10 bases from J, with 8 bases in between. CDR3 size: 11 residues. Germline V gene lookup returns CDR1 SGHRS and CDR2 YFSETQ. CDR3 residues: CASSSWTEQFF. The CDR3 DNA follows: TGCGCCAGCAGCTCTTGGACCGAGCAGTTCTTC.

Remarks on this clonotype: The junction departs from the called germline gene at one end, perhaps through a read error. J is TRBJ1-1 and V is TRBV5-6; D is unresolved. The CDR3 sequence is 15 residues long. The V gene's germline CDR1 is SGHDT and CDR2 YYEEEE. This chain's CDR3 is CASSFGVFMNTGAFF. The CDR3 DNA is TGTGCCAGCAGCTTCGGGGTCTTCATGAACACTGGAGCTTTCTTT.

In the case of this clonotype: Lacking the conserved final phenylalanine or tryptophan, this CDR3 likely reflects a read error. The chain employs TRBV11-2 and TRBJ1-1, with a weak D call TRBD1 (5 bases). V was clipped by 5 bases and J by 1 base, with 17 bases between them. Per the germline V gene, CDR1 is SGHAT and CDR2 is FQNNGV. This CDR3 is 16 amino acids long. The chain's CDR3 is CASSPELGARNTEAFL. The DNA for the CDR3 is TGTGCCAGCAGCCCGGAACTCGGGGCCCGGAACACTGAAGCTTTCCTT.